The present entry profiles one T cell receptor (beta chain) with its context. As yet, its antigen is unknown. CDR1 is SQVTM, CDR2 ANQGSEA, per germline. V was pared by 3 bases and J by 0 bases, with 12 bases of the junction left unmatched. This CDR3 comprises 18 residues. The sample originates from a study of beta chain features in type 1 diabetes. Findings and limits, study-wide: Researchers reported that naive, central memory and Treg TCRB repertoires appeared more similar in patients than in healthy donors. Researchers caution that PCR might favor shorter templates, equally among patients and controls.

Investigators reverse transcribed all isolated RNA, so they sequenced expressed TCRB transcripts. Some clones are missing from TCRdb's copy, which holds only in-frame ones; the method was immunoSEQ multiplex PCR. This sample yields 150,000 to 190,000 clones, of which 7.5% to 10% are seen a single time; about 0.6% belongs to the top ten. On average, the one heparinised blood draw given by each donor was around 120 mL. The sample consisted of central memory CD4+ T cells from blood. V gene TRBV29-1 combines with J gene TRBJ2-3, with 10 nucleotides matching TRBD1. The clonotype comes from a young man in good health. The CDR3 protein is CSVDRSGTGAISTDTQYF. CDR3 in DNA: TGCAGCGTTGATAGGTCCGGGACAGGGGCTATTAGCACAGATACGCAGTATTTT.